The sequence of this T cell receptor (beta chain) was determined in a study of blood T cells in healthy people across ages. Study-wide findings and caveats: A strong correlation was seen between TCR beta diversity and naive T cell percentage.

V lost 10 bases and J lost 6, with 18 bases in between. The CDR3 is made up of 13 amino acids. CDR1 and CDR2 from the germline V gene are MDHEN and SYDVKM. Remarks on this clonotype: What it binds is unknown.

Through a sample-barcoded 5' primer and a J-beta primer mix, a second PCR was run for roughly 7 to 11 cycles. TCRdb independently ran MiXCR on the 5' RACE reads; one entry per CDR3 protein. The sample includes around 1,700,000 distinct CDR3 sequences, approximately 30% seen only once; the top ten take 7.7%. The clonotype originates from a woman under 40 in good health. The specimen sequenced was blood. The V gene is TRBV28, the J gene TRBJ1-2; TRBD1 might be the D (5 bases). In nucleotides, the CDR3 is TGTGCCACCTCAGGGCCACCTCCTAATGGCTACACCTTC. It yields the protein CATSGPPPNGYTF.